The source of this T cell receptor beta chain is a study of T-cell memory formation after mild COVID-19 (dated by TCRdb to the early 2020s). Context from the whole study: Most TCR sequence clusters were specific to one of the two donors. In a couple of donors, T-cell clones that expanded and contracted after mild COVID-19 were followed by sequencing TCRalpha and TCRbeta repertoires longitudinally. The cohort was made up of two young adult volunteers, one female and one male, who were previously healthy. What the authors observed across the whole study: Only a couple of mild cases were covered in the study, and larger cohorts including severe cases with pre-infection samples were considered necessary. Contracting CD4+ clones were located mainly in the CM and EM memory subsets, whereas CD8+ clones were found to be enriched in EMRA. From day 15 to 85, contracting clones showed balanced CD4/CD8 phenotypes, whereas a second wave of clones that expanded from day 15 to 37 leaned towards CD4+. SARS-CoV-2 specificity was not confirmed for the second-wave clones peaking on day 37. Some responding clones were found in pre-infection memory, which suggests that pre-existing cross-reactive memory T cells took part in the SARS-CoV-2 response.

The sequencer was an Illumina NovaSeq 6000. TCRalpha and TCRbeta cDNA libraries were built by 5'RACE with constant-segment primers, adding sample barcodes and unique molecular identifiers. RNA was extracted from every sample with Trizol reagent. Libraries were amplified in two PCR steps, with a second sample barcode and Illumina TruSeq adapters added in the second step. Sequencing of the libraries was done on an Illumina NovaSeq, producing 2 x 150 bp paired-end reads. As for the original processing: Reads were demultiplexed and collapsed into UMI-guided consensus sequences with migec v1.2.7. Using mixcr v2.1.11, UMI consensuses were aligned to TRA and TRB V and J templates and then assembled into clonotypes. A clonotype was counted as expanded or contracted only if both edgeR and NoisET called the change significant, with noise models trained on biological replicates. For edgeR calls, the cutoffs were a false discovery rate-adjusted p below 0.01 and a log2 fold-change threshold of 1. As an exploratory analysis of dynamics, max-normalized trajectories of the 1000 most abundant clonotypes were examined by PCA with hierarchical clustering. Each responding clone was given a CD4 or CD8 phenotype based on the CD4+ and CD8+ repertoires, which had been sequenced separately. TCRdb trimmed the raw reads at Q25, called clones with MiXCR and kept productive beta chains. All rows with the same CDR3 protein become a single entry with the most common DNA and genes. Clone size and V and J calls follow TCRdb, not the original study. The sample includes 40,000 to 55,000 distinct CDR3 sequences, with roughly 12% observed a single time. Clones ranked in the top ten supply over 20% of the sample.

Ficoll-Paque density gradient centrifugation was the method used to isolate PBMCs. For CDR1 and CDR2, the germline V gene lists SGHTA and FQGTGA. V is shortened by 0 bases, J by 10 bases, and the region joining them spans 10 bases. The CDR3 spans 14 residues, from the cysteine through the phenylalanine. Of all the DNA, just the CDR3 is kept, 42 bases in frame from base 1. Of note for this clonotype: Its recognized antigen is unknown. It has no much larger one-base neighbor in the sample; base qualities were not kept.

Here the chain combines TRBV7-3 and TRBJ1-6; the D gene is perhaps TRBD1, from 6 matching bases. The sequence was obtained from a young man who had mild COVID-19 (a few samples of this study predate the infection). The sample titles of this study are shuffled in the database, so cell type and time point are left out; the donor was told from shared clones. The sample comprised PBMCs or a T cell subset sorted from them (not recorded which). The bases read TGTGCCAGCAGCTTAACAGGGGGGGAATCACCCCTCCACTTT. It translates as CASSLTGGESPLHF.